Included here is one TCR beta chain sequence, with context. Its antigen is still unknown. This record comes from a study of T cell responses to AZD1222 COVID-19 vaccine. The V end lost 0 bases, the J end lost 3 bases, and 12 bases lay between the germline ends. This CDR3 comprises 16 residues. CDR1 SGHRS and CDR2 YFSETQ come from the germline V gene. TCRdb keeps only in-frame clones here, not all; method: immunoSEQ multiplex PCR. The data show 130,000 to 150,000 clones, with approximately 93% seen just once and about 12% held by the top ten. Regarding the study as a whole: Nearly half of spike-specific TCRs reportedly target unmutated variant regions. Clonal diversity was possibly underestimated, and white British individuals and females predominated among donors. Vaccine-associated CD4 TCRs spanned spike, dominant at 160-218 and 743-854. Among those given AZD1222, only six were seropositive at baseline.

The clonotype comes from an adult who had recovered from COVID-19. The sample consisted of peripheral blood, taken after recovery from COVID-19. The gene calls are TRBV5-1 and TRBJ1-4; D is perhaps TRBD1 (6 bases). The CDR3 loop reads CASSLGGTGPNEKLFF. CDR3 nucleotides: TGCGCCAGCAGCTTGGGGGGCACAGGGCCTAATGAAAAACTGTTTTTT.